This T cell receptor beta chain was recorded in a study of immune characterization of retroperitoneal liposarcoma. This clonotype was detected ten times or more. TCRdb re-derived calls from the PCR reads in MiXCR, one entry per CDR3 protein. The table records fewer than 11,000 distinct CDR3 sequences, around a quarter of them present only once. The germline V and J ends were trimmed by 1 base and 11 bases, with 20 bases remaining between them. The CDR3 spans 15 residues. The germline CDR1 and CDR2 sequences are SGHVS and FQNEAQ. Source material: tumor tissue. The TCR originated in a female donor with retroperitoneal liposarcoma. This chain joins TRBV7-8 and TRBJ2-5; D is possibly TRBD2 (5 bases). CDR3 coding DNA: TGTGCCAGCAGCTTAGGGGTTAGCGACTACAATGAGCAGTACTTC. Protein: CASSLGVSDYNEQYF.